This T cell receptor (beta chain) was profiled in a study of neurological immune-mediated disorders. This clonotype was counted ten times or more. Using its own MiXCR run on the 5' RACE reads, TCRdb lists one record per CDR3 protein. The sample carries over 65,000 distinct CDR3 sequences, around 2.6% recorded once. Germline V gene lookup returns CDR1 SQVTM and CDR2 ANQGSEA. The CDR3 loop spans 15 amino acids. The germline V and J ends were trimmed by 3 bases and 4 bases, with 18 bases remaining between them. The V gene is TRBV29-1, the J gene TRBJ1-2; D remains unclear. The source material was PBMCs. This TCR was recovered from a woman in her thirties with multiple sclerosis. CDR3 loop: CSVEWAGFEPYGYTF. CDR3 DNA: TGCAGCGTTGAGTGGGCCGGATTCGAGCCCTATGGCTACACCTTC.